The clone carrying this T cell receptor (beta chain) was seen more than once but under ten times. Its antigen is unidentified. The time point is: sample taken at primary tumor resection. The authors sequenced whole RNA from tumor, nontumor lung or frozen PBMC without sorting. This sample stems from a study of spatial heterogeneity in lung cancer. V shed 5 bases and J shed 0 bases, with 1 base lying between them. The CDR3 totals 12 residues. CDR1 SGHNT and CDR2 YENEEA come from the germline V gene. Findings and caveats of the study: Ubiquitous expanded tumor TCRs were seen in blood more at resection than at follow-up.

From the 5' RACE reads, TCRdb called clonotypes with MiXCR, one entry per CDR3 protein. The data hold about 38,000 distinct CDR3 sequences, with around 7% observed a single time. The sequence derives from a male donor with early-stage non-small cell lung cancer. The specimen was PBMCs, collected at surgery. The chain uses TRBV11-3 and TRBJ2-2; D unresolved. The CDR3 DNA reads TGTGCCAGCAGCGCGAACACCGGGGAGCTGTTTTTT. It specifies CASSANTGELFF.